The present T cell receptor beta chain was sequenced within a study of cytomegalovirus exposure and HLA in healthy donors. With 60 Vbeta and 13 Jbeta primers, the PCR was carried out. The repertoire was sequenced with immunoSEQ multiplex PCR; TCRdb's copy has only in-frame clones and lacks some. The listing contains about 67,000 clones. V gave up 2 bases and J gave up 0 bases; unmatched junction bases: 5. The CDR3 has 17 residues. Germline V CDR1 and CDR2: MNHEY, SMNVEV (reference sequence). Whole-study findings and limits: In vitro work confirmed that a few CMV-associated chains recognize CMV antigens.

With regard to this clone: Its antigen remains unidentified.

This TCR was recovered from a woman aged 40 to 49 in good health and CMV-seropositive. Sequencing input: PBMCs. This rearrangement joins TRBV27 to TRBJ2-3; 10 nucleotides agree with TRBD2. CDR3 coding DNA: TGTGCCAGCAGTTTACTGGGACTAGCGCAAAGCACAGATACGCAGTATTTT. It encodes CASSLLGLAQSTDTQYF.